This TCR beta chain derives from a study of blood T cell repertoires in COVID-19. Study background: Researchers got acute and convalescent COVID-19 samples from the United States, Italy and Spain. PBMCs, B-cell-depleted T cells, or T cells provided the cDNA or gDNA that made up the material.

In the source study's methods: Quantification of nucleated cells was approximated via reference gene primer amplification. Assay: immunoSEQ multiplex PCR; the TCRdb copy retains only in-frame clones and omits some. V and J calls and clone size follow that table, whereas D and trimming were derived from the DNA. The data show some 120,000 clones, around 86% seen once. Germline V gene sequence: CDR1 LGHDT, CDR2 YNNKEL (reference sequence). Trimming shortened V by 4 bases and J by 5 bases, and 14 bases separated the two germline ends. The CDR3 has 14 residues. The sequenced sample consisted of peripheral blood. The chain carries TRBV3-1 (or the pseudogene TRBV3-2) and TRBJ2-5; TRBD1 might be the D (7 bases). The TCR comes from a human donor in a cohort sampled during active COVID-19. DNA of the CDR3: TGTGCCAGCAGCCTCCAGACAGGGAGGGAGACCCAGTACTTC. Amino acids: CASSLQTGRETQYF.